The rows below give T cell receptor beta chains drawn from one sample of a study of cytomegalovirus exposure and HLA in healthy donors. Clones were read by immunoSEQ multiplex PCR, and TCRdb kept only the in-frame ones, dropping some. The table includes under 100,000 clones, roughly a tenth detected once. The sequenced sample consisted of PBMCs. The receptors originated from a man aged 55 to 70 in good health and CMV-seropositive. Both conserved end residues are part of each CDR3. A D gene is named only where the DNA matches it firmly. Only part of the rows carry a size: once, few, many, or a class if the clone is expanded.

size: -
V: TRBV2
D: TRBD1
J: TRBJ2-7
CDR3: CARSEFSTHGTDYEPYF
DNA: TGTGCCAGAAGTGAATTTAGCACACACGGGACAGACTACGAGCCGTACTTC

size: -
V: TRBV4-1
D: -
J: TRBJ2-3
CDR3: CASSQGRGDTQYF
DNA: TGCGCCAGCAGCCAGGGTCGGGGAGATACGCAGTATTTT

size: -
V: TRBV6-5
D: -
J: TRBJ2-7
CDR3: CASSYSDTLYEQYF
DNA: TGTGCCAGCAGTTACTCGGACACCTTATACGAGCAGTACTTC

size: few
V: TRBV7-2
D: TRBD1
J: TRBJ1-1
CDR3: CASLGTGRPEAFF
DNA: TGTGCCAGCTTAGGGACAGGGCGCCCTGAAGCTTTCTTT

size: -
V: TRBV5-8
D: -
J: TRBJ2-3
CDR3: CASSLRQATDTQYF
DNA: TGTGCCAGCAGCTTGAGGCAGGCCACAGATACGCAGTATTTT

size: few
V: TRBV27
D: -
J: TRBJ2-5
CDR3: CASSQLTGQETQYF
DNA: TGTGCCAGCAGCCAACTGACAGGTCAAGAGACCCAGTACTTC

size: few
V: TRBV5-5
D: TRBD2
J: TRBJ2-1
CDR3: CASSALAGGLGEQFF
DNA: TGTGCCAGCAGCGCTTTGGCGGGGGGATTGGGTGAGCAGTTCTTC

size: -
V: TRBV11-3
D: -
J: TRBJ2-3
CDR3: CASSSGDTDTQYF
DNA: TGTGCCAGCAGCTCCGGGGACACAGATACGCAGTATTTT

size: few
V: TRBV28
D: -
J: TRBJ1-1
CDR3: CASSPLVEFMNTEAFF
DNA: TGTGCCAGCAGTCCTTTGGTGGAGTTCATGAACACTGAAGCTTTCTTT

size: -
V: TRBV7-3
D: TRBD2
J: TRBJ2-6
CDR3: CASSPAGGNSGANVLTF
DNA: TGTGCCAGCAGCCCTGCGGGGGGAAACTCTGGGGCCAACGTCCTGACTTTC

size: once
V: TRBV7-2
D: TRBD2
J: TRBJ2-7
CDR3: CASSLGGTSGTATYEQYF
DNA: TGTGCCAGCAGCTTAGGGGGGACTAGCGGGACGGCCACCTACGAGCAGTACTTC

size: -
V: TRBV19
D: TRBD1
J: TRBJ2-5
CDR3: CASWAGTGPQETQYF
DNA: TGTGCCAGTTGGGCGGGGACAGGACCGCAAGAGACCCAGTACTTC

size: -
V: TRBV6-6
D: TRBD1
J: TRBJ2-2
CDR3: CANRQGATGELFF
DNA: TGTGCCAACAGACAGGGGGCCACCGGGGAGCTGTTTTTT

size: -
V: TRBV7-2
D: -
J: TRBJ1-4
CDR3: CASSRGGRYNEKLFF
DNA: TGTGCCAGCAGTAGGGGAGGGCGGTATAATGAAAAACTGTTTTTT

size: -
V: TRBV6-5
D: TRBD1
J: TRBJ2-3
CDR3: CASSPGTGDTDTQYF
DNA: TGTGCCAGCAGTCCCGGGACAGGGGACACAGATACGCAGTATTTT

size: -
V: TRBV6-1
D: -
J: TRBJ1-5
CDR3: CASSEAGGLNQPQHF
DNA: TGTGCCAGCAGTGAAGCGGGCGGGCTAAATCAGCCCCAGCATTTT

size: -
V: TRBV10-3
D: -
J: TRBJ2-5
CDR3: CAIQGPQETQYF
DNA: TGTGCCATCCAGGGCCCCCAAGAGACCCAGTACTTC

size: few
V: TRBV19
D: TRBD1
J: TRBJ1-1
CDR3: CASSTNRGANTEAFF
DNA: TGTGCCAGTAGTACCAACAGGGGGGCCAACACTGAAGCTTTCTTT

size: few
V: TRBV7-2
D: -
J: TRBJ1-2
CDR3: CASSRFRAGYGYTF
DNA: TGTGCCAGCAGCCGCTTTAGGGCGGGCTATGGCTACACCTTC

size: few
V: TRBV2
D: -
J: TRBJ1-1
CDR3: CASILTLTGHTEAFF
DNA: TGTGCCAGCATTTTGACCCTTACAGGGCACACTGAAGCTTTCTTT

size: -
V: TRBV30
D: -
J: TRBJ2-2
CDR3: CAWTPGDTGELFF
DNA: TGTGCCTGGACTCCGGGAGACACCGGGGAGCTGTTTTTT

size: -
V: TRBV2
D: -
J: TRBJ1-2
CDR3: CASSEERVRGYGYTF
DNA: TGTGCCAGCAGTGAAGAACGGGTCCGCGGCTATGGCTACACCTTC

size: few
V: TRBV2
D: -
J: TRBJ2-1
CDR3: CASSEAGQALKEQFF
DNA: TGTGCCAGCAGTGAAGCGGGGCAGGCCCTTAAGGAGCAGTTCTTC

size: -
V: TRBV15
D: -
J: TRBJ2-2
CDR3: CATSRDYSTGELFF
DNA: TGTGCCACCAGCCGAGACTACAGTACCGGGGAGCTGTTTTTT

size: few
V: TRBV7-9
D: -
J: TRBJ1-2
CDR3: CASSRGQYYGYTF
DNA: TGTGCCAGCAGCCGTGGACAGTACTATGGCTACACCTTC

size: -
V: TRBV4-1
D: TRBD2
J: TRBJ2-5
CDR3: CASSQDVGGRETQYF
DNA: TGCGCCAGCAGCCAAGATGTGGGGGGGAGAGAGACCCAGTACTTC

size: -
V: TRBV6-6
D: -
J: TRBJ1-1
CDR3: CASSPGGGYTEAFF
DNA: TGTGCCAGCAGCCCCGGGGGGGGCTACACTGAAGCTTTCTTT

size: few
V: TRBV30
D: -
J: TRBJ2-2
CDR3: CAWSPGTGELFF
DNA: TGTGCCTGGAGTCCAGGCACCGGGGAGCTGTTTTTT

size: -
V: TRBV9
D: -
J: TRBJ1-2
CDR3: CASSAQQGIYGYTF
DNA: TGTGCCAGCAGCGCCCAACAGGGAATCTATGGCTACACCTTC

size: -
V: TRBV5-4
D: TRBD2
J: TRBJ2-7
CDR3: CASSLWTSGTYEQYF
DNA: TGTGCCAGCAGCTTATGGACTAGCGGGACTTACGAGCAGTACTTC

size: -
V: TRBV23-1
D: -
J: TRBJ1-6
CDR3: CASSQFYREKGNYSPLHF
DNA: TGCGCCAGCAGTCAATTTTACAGGGAGAAGGGAAATTATTCACCCCTCCACTTT

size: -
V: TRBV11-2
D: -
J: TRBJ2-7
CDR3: CASTHFTTSYEQYF
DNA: TGTGCCAGCACCCATTTTACAACCTCCTACGAGCAGTACTTC

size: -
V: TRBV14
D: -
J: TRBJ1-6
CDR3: CASSQDLPGTNSPLHF
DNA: TGTGCCAGCAGCCAAGATCTACCAGGAACCAATTCACCCCTCCACTTT